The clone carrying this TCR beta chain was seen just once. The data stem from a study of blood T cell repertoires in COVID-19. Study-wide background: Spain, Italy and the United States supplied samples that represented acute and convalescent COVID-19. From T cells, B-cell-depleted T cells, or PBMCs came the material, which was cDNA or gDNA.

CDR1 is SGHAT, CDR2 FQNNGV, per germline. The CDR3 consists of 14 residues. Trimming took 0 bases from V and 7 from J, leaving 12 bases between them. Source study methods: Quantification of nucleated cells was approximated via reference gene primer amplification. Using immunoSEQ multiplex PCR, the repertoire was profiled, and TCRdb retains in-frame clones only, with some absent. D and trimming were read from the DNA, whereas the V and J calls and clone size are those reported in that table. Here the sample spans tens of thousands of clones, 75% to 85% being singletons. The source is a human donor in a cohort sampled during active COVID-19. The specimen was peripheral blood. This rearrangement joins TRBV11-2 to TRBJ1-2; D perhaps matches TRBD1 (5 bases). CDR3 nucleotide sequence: TGTGCCAGCAGCTTAGAAGCAGGGTTCTCTGGCTACACCTTC. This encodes CASSLEAGFSGYTF.